Sequencing of this T cell receptor (beta chain) was carried out in a study of early T cells in non-severe SARS-CoV-2 infection. Study-level background: Sequenced material consisted of bulk RNA (from unsorted whole blood), and chains were unpaired.

This clonotype was counted at least ten times. TCRdb re-called the 5' RACE reads with MiXCR, one entry per CDR3 protein. The sample consists of about 60,000 distinct CDR3 sequences, around 6% of them appearing once. Trimming cost V 0 bases and J 3 bases, with 12 bases left between them. This CDR3 is built from 15 residues. Germline-derived CDR1 and CDR2 are MNHEY and SVGAGI. The receptor was isolated from an adult who was a healthcare worker with PCR-confirmed SARS-CoV-2 infection or an uninfected control (not recorded which). Sequenced sample: whole blood. The chain is built from TRBV6-5 and TRBJ2-7, with a tentative D call TRBD2 (6 bases). CDR3 DNA sequence: TGTGCCAGCAGTTACTCTCGGGAGTCAAGCTACGAGCAGTACTTC. Translated: CASSYSRESSYEQYF.